The entry that follows covers one T cell receptor beta chain sequence. TCRdb keeps only in-frame clones here, not all; method: immunoSEQ multiplex PCR. The sample consists of around 120,000 clones, about nine tenths of them appearing once. These data belong to a study of blood T cell repertoires in COVID-19. About the study: There were acute and convalescent COVID-19 samples, and they came from the United States, Italy and Spain.

The CDR3 extends over 15 amino acids. Germline values: CDR1 MGHRA, CDR2 YSYEKL. V shed 3 bases and J shed 5 bases, with 17 bases lying between them. The V call is TRBV4-1, the J call TRBJ2-7, with D possibly being TRBD1 (5 bases). This clonotype was obtained from a man aged 55 to 70 with COVID-19, enrolled during active disease. Sequenced material: peripheral blood. In DNA, the CDR3 is TGCGCCAGCAGCCACTGGGGCACAATCTCTAACGAGCAGTACTTC. Encoded protein: CASSHWGTISNEQYF.